The sequence of this TCR beta chain was determined in a study of T-cell reconstitution after alpha-beta-depleted transplantation in children. Study conclusions and caveats: The study reportedly traced alpha-beta T cells about two months after transplant to several hundred expanded graft clones. Diversity and T-cell counts at one year after transplant derived mostly from new T cells. Surviving recipient T cells and thymic progenitors underlay high day-60 TCRbeta diversity in some patients.

Note on this clonotype: What it binds is not known.

The TCRbeta library incorporated unique molecular identifiers. MiXCR was run by TCRdb on the PCR reads, yielding one entry per CDR3 protein. Altogether around 700,000 distinct CDR3 sequences are present, about an eighth being singletons, with the ten largest covering around 0.79%. The germline CDR1 and CDR2 sequences are SGHRS and YFSETQ. V was trimmed by 4 bases and J by 7 bases, leaving 17 bases between them. There are 14 residues in the CDR3. The V call is TRBV5-1, the J call TRBJ2-5, with TRBD2 as a possible D gene (6 bases). This TCR was recovered from a girl aged 2 to 9 with congenital amegakaryocytic thrombocytopenia, due to receive a stem cell transplant. The sample in question was PBMCs, obtained before TCRalphabeta/CD19-depleted stem cell transplant. CDR3: CASSMRPGSPTQYF. DNA for the CDR3: TGCGCCAGCAGCATGCGCCCCGGGAGCCCGACCCAGTACTTC.